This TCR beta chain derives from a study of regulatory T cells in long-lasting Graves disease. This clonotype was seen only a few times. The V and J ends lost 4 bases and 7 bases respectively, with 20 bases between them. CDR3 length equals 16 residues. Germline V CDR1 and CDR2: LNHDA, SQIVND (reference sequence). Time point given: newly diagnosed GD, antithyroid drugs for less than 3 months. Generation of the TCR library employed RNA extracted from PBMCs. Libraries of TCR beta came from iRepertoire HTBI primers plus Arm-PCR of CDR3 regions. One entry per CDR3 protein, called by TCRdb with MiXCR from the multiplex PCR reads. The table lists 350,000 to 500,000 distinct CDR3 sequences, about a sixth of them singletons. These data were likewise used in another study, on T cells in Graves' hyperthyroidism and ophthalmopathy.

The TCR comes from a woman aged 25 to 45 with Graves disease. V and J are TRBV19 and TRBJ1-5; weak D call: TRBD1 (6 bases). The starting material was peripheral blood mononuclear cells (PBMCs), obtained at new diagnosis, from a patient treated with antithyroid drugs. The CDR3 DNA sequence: TGTGCCAGTAGTACAGACAGGATAGGTGCGGGACAGCCCCAGCATTTT. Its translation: CASSTDRIGAGQPQHF.